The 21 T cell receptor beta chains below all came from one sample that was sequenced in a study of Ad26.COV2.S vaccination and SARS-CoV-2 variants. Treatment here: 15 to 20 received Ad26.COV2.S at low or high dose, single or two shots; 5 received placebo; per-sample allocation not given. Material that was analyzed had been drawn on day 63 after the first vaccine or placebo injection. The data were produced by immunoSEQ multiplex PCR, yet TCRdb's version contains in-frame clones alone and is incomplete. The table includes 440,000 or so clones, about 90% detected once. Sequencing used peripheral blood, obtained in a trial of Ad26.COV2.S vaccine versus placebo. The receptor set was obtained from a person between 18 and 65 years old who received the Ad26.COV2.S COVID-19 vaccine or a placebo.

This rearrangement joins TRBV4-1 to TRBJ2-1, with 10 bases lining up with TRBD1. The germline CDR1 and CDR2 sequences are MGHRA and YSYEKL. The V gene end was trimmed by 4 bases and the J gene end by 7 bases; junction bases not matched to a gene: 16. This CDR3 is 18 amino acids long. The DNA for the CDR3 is TGCGCCAGCAGCCCAAGCCCTCCCGGGACAGGGGCACAAAATGAGCAGTTCTTC. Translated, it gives CASSPSPPGTGAQNEQFF.

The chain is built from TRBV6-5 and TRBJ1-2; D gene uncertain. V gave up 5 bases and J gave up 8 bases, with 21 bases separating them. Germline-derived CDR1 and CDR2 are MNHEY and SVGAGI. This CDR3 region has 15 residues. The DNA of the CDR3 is TGTGCCAGCAGTACTTACTCCGGGCCCCTTGGGGGCTACACCTTC. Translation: CASSTYSGPLGGYTF.

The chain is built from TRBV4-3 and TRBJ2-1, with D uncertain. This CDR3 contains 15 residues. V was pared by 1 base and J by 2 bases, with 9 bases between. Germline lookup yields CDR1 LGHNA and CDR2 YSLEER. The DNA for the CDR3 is TGCGCCAGCAGCCAAGTTGGGCCTGCCTACAATGAGCAGTTCTTC. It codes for CASSQVGPAYNEQFF.

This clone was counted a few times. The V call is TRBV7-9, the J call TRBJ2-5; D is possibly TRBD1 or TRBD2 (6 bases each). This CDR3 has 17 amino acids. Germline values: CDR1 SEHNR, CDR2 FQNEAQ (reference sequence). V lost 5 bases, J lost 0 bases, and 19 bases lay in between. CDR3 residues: CASSRRGAENYQETQYF. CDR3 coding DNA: TGTGCCAGCAGCCGAAGGGGGGCAGAGAATTACCAAGAGACCCAGTACTTC.

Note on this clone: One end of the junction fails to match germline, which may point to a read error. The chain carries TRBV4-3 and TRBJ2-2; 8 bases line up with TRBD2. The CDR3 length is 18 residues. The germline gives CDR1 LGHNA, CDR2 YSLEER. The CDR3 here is CTSSPPASGSRVTGELFF. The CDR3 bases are TGCACCAGCAGTCCCCCTGCGAGCGGGAGCAGGGTCACCGGGGAGCTGTTTTTT.

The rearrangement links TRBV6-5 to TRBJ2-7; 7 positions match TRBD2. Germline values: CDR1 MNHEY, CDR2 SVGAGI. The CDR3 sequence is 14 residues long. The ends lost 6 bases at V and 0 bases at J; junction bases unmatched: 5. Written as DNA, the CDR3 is TGTGCCAGCAGGACCACTAGCGTCTCCTACGAGCAGTACTTC. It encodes CASRTTSVSYEQYF.

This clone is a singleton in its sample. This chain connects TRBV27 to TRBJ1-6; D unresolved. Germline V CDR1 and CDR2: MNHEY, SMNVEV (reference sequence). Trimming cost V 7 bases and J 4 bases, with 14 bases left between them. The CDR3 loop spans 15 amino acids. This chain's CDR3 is CASTNGTFYNSPLHF. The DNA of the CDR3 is TGTGCCAGCACCAACGGAACTTTTTATAATTCACCCCTCCACTTT.

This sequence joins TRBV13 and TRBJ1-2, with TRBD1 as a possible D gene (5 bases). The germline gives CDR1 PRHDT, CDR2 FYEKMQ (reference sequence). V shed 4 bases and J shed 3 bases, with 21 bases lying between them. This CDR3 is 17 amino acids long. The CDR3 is CASSSMGDGEADYGYTF. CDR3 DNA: TGTGCCAGCAGCTCCATGGGGGATGGGGAAGCCGACTATGGCTACACCTTC.

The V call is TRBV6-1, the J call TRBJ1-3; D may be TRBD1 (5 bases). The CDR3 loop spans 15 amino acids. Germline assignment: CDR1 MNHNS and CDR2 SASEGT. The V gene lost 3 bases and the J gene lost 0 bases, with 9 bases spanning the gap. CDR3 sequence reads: CASSEPGFSGNTIYF. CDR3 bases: TGTGCCAGCAGTGAGCCAGGGTTCTCTGGAAACACCATATATTTT.

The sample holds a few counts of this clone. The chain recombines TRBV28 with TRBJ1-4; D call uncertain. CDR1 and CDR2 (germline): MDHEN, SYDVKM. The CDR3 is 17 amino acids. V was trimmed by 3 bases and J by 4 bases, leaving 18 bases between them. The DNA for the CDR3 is TGTGCCAGCAGTTTGGAAAACACCTTAATCAATAATGAAAAACTGTTTTTT. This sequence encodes CASSLENTLINNEKLFF.

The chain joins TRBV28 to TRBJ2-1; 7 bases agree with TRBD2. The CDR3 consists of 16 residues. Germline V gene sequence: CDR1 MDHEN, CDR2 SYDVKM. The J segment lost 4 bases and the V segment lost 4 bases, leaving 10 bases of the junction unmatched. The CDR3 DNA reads TGTGCCAGCAGTTCCCTTGTACGCGGGAGTTACAATGAGCAGTTCTTC. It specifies CASSSLVRGSYNEQFF.

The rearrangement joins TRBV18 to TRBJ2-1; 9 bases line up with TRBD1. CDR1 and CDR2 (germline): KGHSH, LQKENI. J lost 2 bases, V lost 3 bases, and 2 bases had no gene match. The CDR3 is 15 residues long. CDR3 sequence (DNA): TGTGCCAGCTCACCTGGGGACAGGGCCTACAATGAGCAGTTCTTC. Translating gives CASSPGDRAYNEQFF.

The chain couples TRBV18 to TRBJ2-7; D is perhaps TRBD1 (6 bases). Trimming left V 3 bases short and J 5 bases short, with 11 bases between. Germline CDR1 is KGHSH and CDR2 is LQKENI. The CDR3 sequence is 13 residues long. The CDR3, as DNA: TGTGCCAGCTCACCGCTACAGGGAGACGAGCAGTACTTC. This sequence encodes CASSPLQGDEQYF.

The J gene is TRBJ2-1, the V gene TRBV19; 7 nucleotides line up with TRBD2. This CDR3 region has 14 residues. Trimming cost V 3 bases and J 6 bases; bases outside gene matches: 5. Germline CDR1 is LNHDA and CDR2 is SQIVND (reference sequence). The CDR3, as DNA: TGTGCCAGTAGTATTCCCGGGACTACCAATGAGCAGTTCTTC. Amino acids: CASSIPGTTNEQFF. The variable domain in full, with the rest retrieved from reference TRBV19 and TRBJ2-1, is DGGITQSPKYLFRKEGQNVTLSCEQNLNHDAMYWYRQDPGQGLRLIYYSQIVNDFQKGDIAEGYSVSREKKESFPLTVTSAQKNPTAFYLCASSIPGTTNEQFFGPGTRLTVL.

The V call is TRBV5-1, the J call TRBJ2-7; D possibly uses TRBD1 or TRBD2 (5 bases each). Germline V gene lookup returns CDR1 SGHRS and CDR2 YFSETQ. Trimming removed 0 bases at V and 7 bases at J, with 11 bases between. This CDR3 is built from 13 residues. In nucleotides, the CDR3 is TGCGCCAGCAGCTTGGCAGGGACCGAGGAGCAGTACTTC. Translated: CASSLAGTEEQYF.

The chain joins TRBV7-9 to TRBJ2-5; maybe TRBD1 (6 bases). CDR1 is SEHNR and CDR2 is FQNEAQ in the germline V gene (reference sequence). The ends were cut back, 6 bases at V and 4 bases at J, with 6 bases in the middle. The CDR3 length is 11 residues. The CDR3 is CASRQGETQYF. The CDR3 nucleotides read TGTGCCAGCAGACAGGGAGAGACCCAGTACTTC. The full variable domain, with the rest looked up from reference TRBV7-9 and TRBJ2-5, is DTGVSQNPRHKITKRGQNVTFRCDPISEHNRLYWYRQTLGQGPEFLTYFQNEAQLEKSRLLSDRFSAERPKGSFSTLEIQRTEQGDSAMYLCASRQGETQYFGPGTRLLVL.

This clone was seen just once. CDR3 sequence: CASSLAGGSGQPQHF. The CDR3 coding sequence is TGTGCCAGCAGCTTAGCCGGGGGATCAGGTCAGCCCCAGCATTTT. This chain connects TRBV7-2 to TRBJ1-5, with D perhaps matching TRBD1 (5 bases). The CDR3 consists of 15 residues. V dropped 0 bases and J dropped 6 bases, with 12 bases sitting between them. Germline V gene sequence: CDR1 SGHTA, CDR2 FQGNSA.

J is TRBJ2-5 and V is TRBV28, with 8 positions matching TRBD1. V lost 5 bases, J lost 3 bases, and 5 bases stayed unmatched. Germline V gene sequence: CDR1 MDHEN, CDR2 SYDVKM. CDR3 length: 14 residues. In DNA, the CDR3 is TGTGCCAGCAGTGCAGGGGGCGAAGAAGAGACCCAGTACTTC. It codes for CASSAGGEEETQYF.

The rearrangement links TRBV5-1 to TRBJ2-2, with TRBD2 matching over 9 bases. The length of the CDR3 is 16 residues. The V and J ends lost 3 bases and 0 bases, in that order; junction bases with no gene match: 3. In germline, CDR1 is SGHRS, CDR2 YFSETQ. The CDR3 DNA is TGCGCCAGCAGCTCTAGCGGGGACGCGAACACCGGGGAGCTGTTTTTT. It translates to CASSSSGDANTGELFF.

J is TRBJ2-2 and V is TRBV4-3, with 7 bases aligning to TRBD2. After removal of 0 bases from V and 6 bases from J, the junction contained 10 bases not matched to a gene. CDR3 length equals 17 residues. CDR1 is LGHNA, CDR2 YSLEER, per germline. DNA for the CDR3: TGCGCCAGCAGCCAAGATGGGGGAGGGCGGTCTTCCGGGGAGCTGTTTTTT. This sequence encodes CASSQDGGGRSSGELFF.

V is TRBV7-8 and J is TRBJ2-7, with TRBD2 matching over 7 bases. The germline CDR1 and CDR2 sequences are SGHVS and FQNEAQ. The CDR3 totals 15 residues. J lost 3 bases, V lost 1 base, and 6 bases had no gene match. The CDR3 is CASSLVGTTYYEQYF. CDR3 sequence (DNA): TGTGCCAGCAGCTTAGTAGGGACTACCTACTACGAGCAGTACTTC.